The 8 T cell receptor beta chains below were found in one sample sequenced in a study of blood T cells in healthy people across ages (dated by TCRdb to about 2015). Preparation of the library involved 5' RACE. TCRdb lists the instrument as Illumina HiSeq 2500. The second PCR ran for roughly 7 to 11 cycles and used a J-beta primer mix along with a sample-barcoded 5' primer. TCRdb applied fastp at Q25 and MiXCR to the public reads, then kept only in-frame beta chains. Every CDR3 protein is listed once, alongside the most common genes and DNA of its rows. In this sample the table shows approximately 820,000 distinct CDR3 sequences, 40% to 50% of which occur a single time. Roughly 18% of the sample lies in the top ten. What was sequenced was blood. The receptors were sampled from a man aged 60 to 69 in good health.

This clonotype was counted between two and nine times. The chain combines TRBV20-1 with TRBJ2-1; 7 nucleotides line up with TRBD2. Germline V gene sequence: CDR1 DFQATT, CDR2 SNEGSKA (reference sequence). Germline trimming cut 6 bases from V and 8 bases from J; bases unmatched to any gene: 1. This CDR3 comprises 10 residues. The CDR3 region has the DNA TGCAGTGCAGGGAGGGATGAGCAGTTCTTC. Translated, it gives CSAGRDEQFF.

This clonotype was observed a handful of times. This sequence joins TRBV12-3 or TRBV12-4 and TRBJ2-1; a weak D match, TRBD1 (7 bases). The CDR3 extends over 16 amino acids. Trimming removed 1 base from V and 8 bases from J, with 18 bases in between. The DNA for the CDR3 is TGTGCCAGCAGTTTAGGGACAGGACTACGAATGGATGAGCAGTTCTTC. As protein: CASSLGTGLRMDEQFF.

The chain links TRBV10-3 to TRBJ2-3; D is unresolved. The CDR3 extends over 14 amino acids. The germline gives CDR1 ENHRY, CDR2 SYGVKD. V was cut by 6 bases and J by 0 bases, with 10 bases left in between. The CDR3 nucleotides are TGTGCCATCAGCCAACCGCTCAGCACAGATACGCAGTATTTT. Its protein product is CAISQPLSTDTQYF.

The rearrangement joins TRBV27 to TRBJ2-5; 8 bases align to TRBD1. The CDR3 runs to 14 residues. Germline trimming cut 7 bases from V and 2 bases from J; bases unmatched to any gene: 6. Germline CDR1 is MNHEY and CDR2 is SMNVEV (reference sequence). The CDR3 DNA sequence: TGTGCCAGCAAGAGGGACAGGAGTCAAGAGACCCAGTACTTC. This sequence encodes CASKRDRSQETQYF.

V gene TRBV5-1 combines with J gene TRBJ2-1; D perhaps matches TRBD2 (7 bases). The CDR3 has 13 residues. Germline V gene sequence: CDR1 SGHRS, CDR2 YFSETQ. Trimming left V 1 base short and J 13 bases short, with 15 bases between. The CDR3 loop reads CASSLSGGATQFF. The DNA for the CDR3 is TGCGCCAGCAGCTTGAGTGGGGGGGCCACCCAGTTCTTC.

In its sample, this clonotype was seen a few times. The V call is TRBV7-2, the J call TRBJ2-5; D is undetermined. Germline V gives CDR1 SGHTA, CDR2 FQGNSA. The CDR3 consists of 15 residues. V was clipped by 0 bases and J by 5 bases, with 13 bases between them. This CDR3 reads CASSLALLPQETQYF. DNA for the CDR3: TGTGCCAGCAGCTTAGCGCTTTTGCCCCAGGAGACCCAGTACTTC.

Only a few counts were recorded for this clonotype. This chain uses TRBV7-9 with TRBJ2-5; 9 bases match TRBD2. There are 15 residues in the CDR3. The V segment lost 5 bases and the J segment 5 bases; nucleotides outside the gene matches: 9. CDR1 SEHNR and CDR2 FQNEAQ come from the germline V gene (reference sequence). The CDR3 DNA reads TGTGCCAGCAGCCACGTCCGAAGCGGGGGGGAGACCCAGTACTTC. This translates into CASSHVRSGGETQYF.

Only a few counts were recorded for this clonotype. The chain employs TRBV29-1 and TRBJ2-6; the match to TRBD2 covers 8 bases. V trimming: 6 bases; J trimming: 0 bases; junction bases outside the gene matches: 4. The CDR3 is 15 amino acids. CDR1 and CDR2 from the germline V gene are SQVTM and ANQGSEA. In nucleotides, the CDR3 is TGCAGCGTCGCTCGGGGGGGCTCTGGGGCCAACGTCCTGACTTTC. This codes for CSVARGGSGANVLTF. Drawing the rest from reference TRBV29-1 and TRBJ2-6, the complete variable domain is SAVISQKPSRDICQRGTSLTIQCQVDSQVTMMFWYRQQPGQSLTLIATANQGSEATYESGFVIDKFPISRPNLTFSTLTVSNMSPEDSSIYLCSVARGGSGANVLTFGAGSRLTVL.